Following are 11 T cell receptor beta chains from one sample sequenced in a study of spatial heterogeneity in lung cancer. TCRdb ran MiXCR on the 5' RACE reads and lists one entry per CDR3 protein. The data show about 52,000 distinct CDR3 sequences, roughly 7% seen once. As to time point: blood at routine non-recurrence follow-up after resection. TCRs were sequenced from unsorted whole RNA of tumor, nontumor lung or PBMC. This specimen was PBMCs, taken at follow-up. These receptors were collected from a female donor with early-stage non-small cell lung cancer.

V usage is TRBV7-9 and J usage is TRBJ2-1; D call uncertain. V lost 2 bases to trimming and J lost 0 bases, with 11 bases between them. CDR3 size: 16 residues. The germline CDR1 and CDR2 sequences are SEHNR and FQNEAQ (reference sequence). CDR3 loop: CASSLWEASSYNEQFF. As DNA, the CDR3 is TGTGCCAGCAGCTTATGGGAAGCGAGCTCCTACAATGAGCAGTTCTTC.

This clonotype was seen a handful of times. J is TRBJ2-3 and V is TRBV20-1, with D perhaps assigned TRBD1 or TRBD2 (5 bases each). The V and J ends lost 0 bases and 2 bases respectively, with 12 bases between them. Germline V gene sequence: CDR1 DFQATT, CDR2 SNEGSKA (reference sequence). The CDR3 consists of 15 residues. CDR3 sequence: CSARDLGVYTDTQYF. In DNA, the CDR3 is TGCAGTGCTAGAGATTTGGGGGTATACACAGATACGCAGTATTTT.

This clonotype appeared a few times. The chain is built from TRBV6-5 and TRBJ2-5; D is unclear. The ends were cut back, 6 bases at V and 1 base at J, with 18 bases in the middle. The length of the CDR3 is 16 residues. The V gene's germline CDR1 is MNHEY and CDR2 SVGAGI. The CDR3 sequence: CASSFRSGSFQETQYF. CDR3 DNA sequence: TGTGCCAGCAGCTTCCGATCTGGTAGCTTCCAAGAGACCCAGTACTTC.

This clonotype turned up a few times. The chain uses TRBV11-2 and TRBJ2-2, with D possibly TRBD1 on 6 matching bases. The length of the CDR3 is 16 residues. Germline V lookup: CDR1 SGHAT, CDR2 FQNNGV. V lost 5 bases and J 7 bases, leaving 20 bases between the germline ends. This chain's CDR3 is CASSPLLGGSGGELFF. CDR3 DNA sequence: TGTGCCAGCAGCCCGCTACTTGGGGGCTCGGGCGGGGAGCTGTTTTTT.

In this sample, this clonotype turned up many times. CDR3 amino acids: CASTGGPKAFF. CDR3 nucleotide sequence: TGTGCCAGCACGGGTGGCCCAAAGGCTTTCTTT. V is TRBV28 and J is TRBJ1-1; D uncertain. The V end was cut by 7 bases, the J end by 11 bases, with 14 bases between. The germline V gene has CDR1 MDHEN and CDR2 SYDVKM. The CDR3 is made up of 11 amino acids.

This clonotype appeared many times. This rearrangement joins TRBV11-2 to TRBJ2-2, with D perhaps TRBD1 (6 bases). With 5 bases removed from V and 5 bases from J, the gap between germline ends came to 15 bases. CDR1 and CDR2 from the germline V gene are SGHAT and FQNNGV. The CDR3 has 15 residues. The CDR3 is CASSQGHALTGELFF. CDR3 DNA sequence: TGTGCCAGCAGCCAGGGACATGCCCTAACCGGGGAGCTGTTTTTT.

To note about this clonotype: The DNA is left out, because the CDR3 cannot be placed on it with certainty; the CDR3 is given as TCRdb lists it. The CDR3 loop reads CASRVASGAALTDTLYF. The chain recombines TRBV12-3 or TRBV12-4 with TRBJ2-3; TRBD2, the D gene given by the table, was not confirmed from the DNA. Counting both end residues, the CDR3 totals 17 amino acids.

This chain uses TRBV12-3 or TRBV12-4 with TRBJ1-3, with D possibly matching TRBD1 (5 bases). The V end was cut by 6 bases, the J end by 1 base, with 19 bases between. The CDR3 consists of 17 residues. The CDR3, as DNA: TGTGCCAGCAGCCGGGAGAGAGGGGCACCATCTGGAAACACCATATATTTT. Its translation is CASSRERGAPSGNTIYF.

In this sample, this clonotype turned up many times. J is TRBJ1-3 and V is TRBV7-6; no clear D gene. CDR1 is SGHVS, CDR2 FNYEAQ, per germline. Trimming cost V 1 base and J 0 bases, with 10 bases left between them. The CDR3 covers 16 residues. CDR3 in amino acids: CASSLGDIRSGNTIYF. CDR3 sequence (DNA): TGTGCCAGCAGCTTAGGGGATATCCGCTCTGGAAACACCATATATTTT.

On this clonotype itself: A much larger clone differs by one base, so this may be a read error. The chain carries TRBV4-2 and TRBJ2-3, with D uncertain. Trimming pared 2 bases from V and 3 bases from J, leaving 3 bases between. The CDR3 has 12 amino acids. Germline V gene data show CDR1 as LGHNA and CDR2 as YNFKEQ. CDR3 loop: CASSQNTDTQYF. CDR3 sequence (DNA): TGTGCCAGCAGCCAAAATACAGATACGCAGTATTTT.

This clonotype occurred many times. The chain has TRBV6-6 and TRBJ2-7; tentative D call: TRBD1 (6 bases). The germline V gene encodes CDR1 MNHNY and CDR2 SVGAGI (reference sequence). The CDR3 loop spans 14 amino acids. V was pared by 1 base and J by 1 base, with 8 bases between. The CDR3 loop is CASSYFTGSYEQYF. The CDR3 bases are TGTGCCAGCAGTTACTTCACAGGGTCCTACGAGCAGTACTTC.